This T cell receptor beta chain was obtained from a study of beta chain features in type 1 diabetes. Study findings and constraints: A closer apparent resemblance between naive, central memory and Treg TCRB repertoires was seen in patients than in healthy donors.

This CDR3 region has 14 residues. CDR1 is GTSNPN and CDR2 is SVGIG in the germline V gene (reference sequence). The V and J ends lost 1 base and 11 bases respectively, with 20 bases between them. Concerning this clone: Antigen: not known.

TCRB transcripts that were expressed got sequenced, as all of the isolated RNA had been reverse transcribed. The table came from immunoSEQ multiplex PCR; TCRdb's copy has only in-frame clones and leaves some out. The sample comprises 310,000 or so clones, roughly 9.6% of which are singletons, and 0.015% rests with the top ten. This chain links TRBV30 with TRBJ2-5; a weak D match, TRBD1 (6 bases). What was sequenced was naive CD4+ T cells from blood. The clonotype was recovered from a woman aged 25-40 years in good health. The DNA for the CDR3 is TGTGCCTGGAGTGCCCCCAGGGGATCGAGGGAGCAGTACTTC. Amino acid sequence: CAWSAPRGSREQYF.